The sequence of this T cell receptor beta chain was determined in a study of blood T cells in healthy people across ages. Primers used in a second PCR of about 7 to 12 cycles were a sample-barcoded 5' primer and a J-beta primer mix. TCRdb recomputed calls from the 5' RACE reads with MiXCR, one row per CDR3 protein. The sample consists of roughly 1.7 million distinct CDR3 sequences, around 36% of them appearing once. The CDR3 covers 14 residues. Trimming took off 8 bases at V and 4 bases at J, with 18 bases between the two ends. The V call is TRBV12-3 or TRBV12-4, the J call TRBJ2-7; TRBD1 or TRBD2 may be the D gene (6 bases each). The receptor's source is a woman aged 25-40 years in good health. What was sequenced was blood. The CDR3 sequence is CASGTGARGYEQYF. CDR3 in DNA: TGTGCCAGCGGGACGGGGGCTAGGGGGTACGAGCAGTACTTC.